One and the same sample provided the 2 T cell receptor beta chains below, sequenced in a study of blood T cell repertoires in COVID-19. Measured with immunoSEQ multiplex PCR; TCRdb has only the in-frame clones, and not every one. The sample yields roughly 250,000 clones, approximately 87% seen once. Sequenced input: peripheral blood. The receptors shown here come from a woman aged 25 to 39 with COVID-19, enrolled during active disease.

The chain links TRBV11-2 to TRBJ1-3, with no clear D. This CDR3 contains 19 residues. The germline V gene has CDR1 SGHAT and CDR2 FQNNGV. V was cut by 4 bases and J by 4 bases, with 26 bases left in between. The CDR3 region is CASSSPRASKLTPGNTIYF. The CDR3 coding sequence is TGTGCCAGCAGCTCCCCGAGGGCCTCAAAACTCACTCCCGGAAACACCATATATTTT.

V is TRBV12-3 or TRBV12-4 and J is TRBJ2-1; TRBD1 matches 7 bases. The CDR3 runs 13 residues. Trimming removed 5 bases from V and 4 bases from J; junction bases left unmatched: 2. The CDR3 loop reads CASSGDSYNEQFF. The DNA of the CDR3 is TGTGCCAGCAGTGGGGACAGTTACAATGAGCAGTTCTTC.